Listed below are T cell receptor beta chains from one sample, sequenced in a study of blood T cells in healthy people across ages. MiXCR, run by TCRdb on the 5' RACE reads, gives a single entry per CDR3 protein. This table has some 1.5 million distinct CDR3 sequences, approximately 30% appearing once. The sample was blood. All receptors come from a woman younger than 45 in good health. Each CDR3 is given with its conserved first and last residue. Each record gives: J gene, clone size, V gene, D gene, CDR3 DNA, CDR3 protein. A D gene is named only where the DNA matches it firmly. The size field is filled for only some rows; it gives once, few, many or a size class.

j_call: TRBJ1-2
clone_size: NA
v_call: TRBV5-1
d_call: NA
cdr3_nt: TGCGCCAGCAGCCCTAGGACATTCACTAACTATGGCTACACCTTC
cdr3_aa: CASSPRTFTNYGYTF

j_call: TRBJ2-7
clone_size: few
v_call: TRBV29-1
d_call: TRBD2
cdr3_nt: TGCAGCGCCGGACTAGCGGGATGCAACGAGCAGTACTTC
cdr3_aa: CSAGLAGCNEQYF

j_call: TRBJ2-7
clone_size: many
v_call: TRBV14
d_call: NA
cdr3_nt: TGTGCCAGCAGCCAGGCCATTGCGAAAGAGCAGTACTTC
cdr3_aa: CASSQAIAKEQYF

j_call: TRBJ2-7
clone_size: few
v_call: TRBV6-1
d_call: TRBD1
cdr3_nt: TGTGCCAGCAGTCCGGGACAGTCTAACTACGAGCAGTACTTC
cdr3_aa: CASSPGQSNYEQYF

j_call: TRBJ2-1
clone_size: NA
v_call: TRBV30
d_call: TRBD2
cdr3_nt: TGTGCCTGGAGTCCCGAACGGGGCGGGAGGGCTCGGTCCTACAATGAGCAGTTCTTC
cdr3_aa: CAWSPERGGRARSYNEQFF

j_call: TRBJ1-2
clone_size: NA
v_call: TRBV18
d_call: TRBD1
cdr3_nt: TGTGCCAGCTCACCGACAGGGGCCGAGAGGGGCTACACCTTC
cdr3_aa: CASSPTGAERGYTF

j_call: TRBJ2-5
clone_size: few
v_call: TRBV5-1
d_call: TRBD2
cdr3_nt: TGCGCCAGCAGCTTGGGGAGCGGGGGTTTGCAAAAGACCCAGTACTTC
cdr3_aa: CASSLGSGGLQKTQYF

j_call: TRBJ1-2
clone_size: NA
v_call: TRBV30
d_call: NA
cdr3_nt: TGTGCCTGGATGTCGGGACACTATGGCTACACCTTC
cdr3_aa: CAWMSGHYGYTF

j_call: TRBJ1-1
clone_size: NA
v_call: TRBV18
d_call: NA
cdr3_nt: TGTGCCAGCTCACTTAACGGGGGAGGTGAAGCTTTCTTT
cdr3_aa: CASSLNGGGEAFF

j_call: TRBJ1-2
clone_size: many
v_call: TRBV29-1
d_call: TRBD1
cdr3_nt: TGCAGCGTTGAAGGTGGAACAGGGGGGACCGCCTATGGCTACACCTTC
cdr3_aa: CSVEGGTGGTAYGYTF

j_call: TRBJ2-5
clone_size: few
v_call: TRBV5-1
d_call: TRBD1
cdr3_nt: TGCGCCAGCACCAACTCTCCGGGACAGGGTTCAGAGACCCAGTACTTC
cdr3_aa: CASTNSPGQGSETQYF

j_call: TRBJ2-7
clone_size: NA
v_call: TRBV7-8
d_call: NA
cdr3_nt: TGTGCCAGCAGCACATCTGGGGGAGGCTACGAGCAGTACTTC
cdr3_aa: CASSTSGGGYEQYF

j_call: TRBJ2-1
clone_size: NA
v_call: TRBV5-1
d_call: NA
cdr3_nt: TGCGCCAGCAGCTTTCAGATCGAAAATGAGCAGTTCTTC
cdr3_aa: CASSFQIENEQFF

j_call: TRBJ2-1
clone_size: few
v_call: TRBV20-1
d_call: NA
cdr3_nt: TGCAGTGCCACCCGGGTCGAGGAGCAGTTCTTC
cdr3_aa: CSATRVEEQFF

j_call: TRBJ1-1
clone_size: few
v_call: TRBV24-1
d_call: TRBD1
cdr3_nt: TGTGCCACCAGTGATTTGAGGACAGGGGGAGCTTTCTTT
cdr3_aa: CATSDLRTGGAFF

j_call: TRBJ2-1
clone_size: NA
v_call: TRBV27
d_call: TRBD2
cdr3_nt: TGTGCCAGCAGTCCCCTCGAAGTTAGCGGGAGGACGGGCAATGAGCAGTTCTTC
cdr3_aa: CASSPLEVSGRTGNEQFF

j_call: TRBJ2-4
clone_size: few
v_call: TRBV7-9
d_call: NA
cdr3_nt: TGTGCCAGCAGCTTAGACGCCGAAAACATTCAGTACTTC
cdr3_aa: CASSLDAENIQYF

j_call: TRBJ2-1
clone_size: few
v_call: TRBV6-1
d_call: TRBD1
cdr3_nt: TGTGCCAGCAGCGACAGACAGGGATGGTCCTACAATGAGCAGTTCTTC
cdr3_aa: CASSDRQGWSYNEQFF

j_call: TRBJ2-7
clone_size: NA
v_call: TRBV20-1
d_call: NA
cdr3_nt: TGCAGTGCTAGGAAGTCCGCTAGCGAGCAGTACTTC
cdr3_aa: CSARKSASEQYF

j_call: TRBJ2-7
clone_size: NA
v_call: TRBV3-1
d_call: NA
cdr3_nt: TGTGCCAGCAGCCAAGTGGTAGGTGAGCAGTACTTC
cdr3_aa: CASSQVVGEQYF

j_call: TRBJ2-7
clone_size: NA
v_call: TRBV12-3/TRBV12-4
d_call: TRBD2
cdr3_nt: TGTGCCAGCAGTTCTAGGACTAGCGGGAGGTCCTACGAGCAGTGCTTC
cdr3_aa: CASSSRTSGRSYEQCF

j_call: TRBJ1-1
clone_size: NA
v_call: TRBV5-1
d_call: NA
cdr3_nt: TGCGCCAGCCGCTTGGGGGACGCTAACACTGAAGCTTTCTTT
cdr3_aa: CASRLGDANTEAFF

j_call: TRBJ1-1
clone_size: NA
v_call: TRBV4-3
d_call: TRBD1
cdr3_nt: TGCGCCAGCAGCCAAGGGAGGGGGCAGCCTGAAGCTTTCTTT
cdr3_aa: CASSQGRGQPEAFF

j_call: TRBJ2-2
clone_size: NA
v_call: TRBV12-3/TRBV12-4
d_call: TRBD2
cdr3_nt: TGTGCCAGCAGTAACCAGGATAGGGCACGTAGCGGGTTTGACACCGGGGAGCTGTTTTTT
cdr3_aa: CASSNQDRARSGFDTGELFF

j_call: TRBJ2-3
clone_size: NA
v_call: TRBV5-4
d_call: TRBD2
cdr3_nt: TGTGCCAGCAGCCCCGTAGCGGGGGGGCCAGATACGCAGTATTTT
cdr3_aa: CASSPVAGGPDTQYF

j_call: TRBJ2-5
clone_size: few
v_call: TRBV20-1
d_call: NA
cdr3_nt: TGCAGTTCTTTCTCGGAGAGCAAGCAAGAGACCCAGTACTTC
cdr3_aa: CSSFSESKQETQYF